One sample yielded the 28 T cell receptor beta chains listed below, sequenced in a study of blood T cell repertoires in COVID-19. Assay used: immunoSEQ multiplex PCR; TCRdb lists only in-frame clones, some missing. The repertoire holds 200,000 or so clones, with around four fifths as singletons. Sequenced sample: peripheral blood. These receptors originate from a woman of 80 years or more with COVID-19, enrolled during active disease.

This chain's CDR3 is CASSDWGEEAFF. CDR3 nucleotide sequence: TGTGCCAGCAGCGACTGGGGGGAGGAAGCTTTCTTT. The V call is TRBV7-6, the J call TRBJ1-1, with a weak D call TRBD1 (5 bases). This CDR3 region has 12 residues. Trimming pared 5 bases from V and 8 bases from J, leaving 12 bases between. Germline V lookup: CDR1 SGHVS, CDR2 FNYEAQ.

V and J are TRBV7-2 and TRBJ2-3; TRBD2 is a possible D gene (5 bases). Germline V gives CDR1 SGHTA, CDR2 FQGNSA. V was clipped by 6 bases and J by 1 base, with 14 bases between them. This CDR3 has 15 amino acids. This chain's CDR3 is CASSIRGWGTDTQYF. Written as DNA, the CDR3 is TGTGCCAGCAGTATACGGGGATGGGGCACAGATACGCAGTATTTT. Supplemented by reference TRBV7-2 and TRBJ2-3, the full variable domain reads GAGVSQSPSNKVTEKGKDVELRCDPISGHTALYWYRQSLGQGLEFLIYFQGNSAPDKSGLPSDRFSAERTGGSVSTLTIQRTQQEDSAVYLCASSIRGWGTDTQYFGPGTRLTVL.

The rearrangement uses TRBV19 and TRBJ1-5; 9 positions match TRBD1. The length of the CDR3 is 19 residues. Unmatched junction bases numbered 15, after V lost 6 bases and J lost 0 bases. CDR1 and CDR2 from the germline V gene are LNHDA and SQIVND (reference sequence). In nucleotides, the CDR3 is TGTGCCAGTAGCCTTTATGGGACAGGGAACGATTATAGCAATCAGCCCCAGCATTTT. The encoded protein is CASSLYGTGNDYSNQPQHF.

The rearrangement links TRBV6-5 to TRBJ1-1; D may be TRBD1 (6 bases). Looked up from germline, CDR1 is MNHEY and CDR2 is SVGAGI. The CDR3 is made up of 14 amino acids. The V gene lost 5 bases and the J gene lost 3 bases, with 13 bases spanning the gap. The CDR3 spells CASSKAGGDTEAFF. In nucleotides, the CDR3 is TGTGCCAGCAGTAAGGCTGGGGGCGACACTGAAGCTTTCTTT.

The rearrangement links TRBV28 to TRBJ1-5; TRBD1 is a possible D gene (5 bases). The germline CDR1 and CDR2 sequences are MDHEN and SYDVKM. V gave up 8 bases and J gave up 3 bases, with 14 bases separating them. This CDR3 spans 14 amino acids. Here the CDR3 reads CASGRGGTNQPQHF. CDR3 bases: TGTGCCAGCGGAAGGGGAGGGACCAATCAGCCCCAGCATTTT.

This chain uses TRBV19 with TRBJ1-5; weak D call: TRBD1 (5 bases). Trimming shortened V by 4 bases and J by 1 base, and 14 bases separated the two germline ends. Germline loops: CDR1 LNHDA, CDR2 SQIVND (reference sequence). The CDR3 runs to 16 residues. The CDR3 sequence: CASSKKGLGSNQPQHF. The CDR3 nucleotides are TGTGCCAGTAGTAAGAAGGGGCTAGGAAGCAATCAGCCCCAGCATTTT.

Only one count was recorded for this clone. The gene calls are TRBV27 and TRBJ1-6, with TRBD1 as a possible D gene (5 bases). V was cut by 6 bases and J by 4 bases, with 19 bases left in between. Per germline, CDR1 MNHEY and CDR2 SMNVEV (reference sequence). The CDR3 length is 17 residues. The CDR3 DNA sequence: TGTGCCAGCAGCTTCGACCATACAGGAGCTTATAATTCACCCCTCCACTTT. It is translated as CASSFDHTGAYNSPLHF.

Regarding this clone: Other nucleotide sequences in the sample specify the same CDR3. The genes are TRBV5-4 and TRBJ2-5; 10 bases agree with TRBD1. With V trimmed by 0 bases and J by 4 bases, 0 bases remained unmatched. The germline gives CDR1 SGHNT, CDR2 YYREEE (reference sequence). CDR3 length: 14 amino acids. The CDR3 DNA reads TGTGCCAGCAGCTTGGGGGACAGGGGAGAGACCCAGTACTTC. Translated: CASSLGDRGETQYF.

The J gene is TRBJ2-7, the V gene TRBV19, with D maybe TRBD2 (5 bases). Trimming took 5 bases from V and 2 from J, leaving 13 bases between them. The germline V gene has CDR1 LNHDA and CDR2 SQIVND (reference sequence). The length of the CDR3 is 14 residues. The chain's CDR3 is CASSGGQVTYEQYF. The CDR3 DNA follows: TGTGCCAGTAGTGGAGGTCAGGTAACCTACGAGCAGTACTTC.

The V gene is TRBV5-1, the J gene TRBJ1-2; D is possibly TRBD1 (6 bases). Germline-derived CDR1 and CDR2 are SGHRS and YFSETQ. The CDR3 loop spans 14 amino acids. The V end lost 4 bases, the J end lost 6 bases, and 16 bases lay between the germline ends. Written as DNA, the CDR3 is TGCGCCAGCAGCAAAGGGGGGGGCGGAGATGGCTACACCTTC. This encodes CASSKGGGGDGYTF.

This rearrangement joins TRBV18 to TRBJ1-3; 7 positions agree with TRBD1. The germline V gene encodes CDR1 KGHSH and CDR2 LQKENI. This CDR3 has 14 amino acids. Germline trimming cut 4 bases from V and 3 bases from J; bases unmatched to any gene: 3. The CDR3 DNA follows: TGTGCCAGCTCACAGGGGGCGTATGGAAACACCATATATTTT. Translation: CASSQGAYGNTIYF.

The rearrangement joins TRBV28 to TRBJ2-2; D remains unclear. V was pared by 9 bases and J by 2 bases, with 10 bases between. Germline loops: CDR1 MDHEN, CDR2 SYDVKM. The CDR3 length is 13 residues. DNA of the CDR3: TGTGCCAGTCTCGGTAGCAACACCGGGGAGCTGTTTTTT. This sequence encodes CASLGSNTGELFF.

The chain uses TRBV30 and TRBJ1-1, with a tentative D call TRBD1 (6 bases). Germline V gene data show CDR1 as GTSNPN and CDR2 as SVGIG (reference sequence). Trimming shortened V by 5 bases and J by 2 bases, and 9 bases separated the two germline ends. This CDR3 has 12 amino acids. The chain's CDR3 is CAWGGHNTEAFF. CDR3 sequence (DNA): TGTGCCTGGGGGGGACATAACACTGAAGCTTTCTTT.

This chain links TRBV15 with TRBJ1-1; 8 bases fit TRBD1. V lost 6 bases to trimming and J lost 0 bases; unmatched junction nucleotides: 6. This CDR3 comprises 15 residues. Per germline, CDR1 LNHNV and CDR2 YYDKDF (reference sequence). The CDR3 spells CATSPRGRVNTEAFF. DNA of the CDR3: TGTGCCACCAGTCCCAGGGGGCGGGTGAACACTGAAGCTTTCTTT.

CDR3 region: CARSYRGPMGNSPLHF. The CDR3 DNA follows: TGTGCCAGAAGTTACCGGGGTCCTATGGGGAATTCACCCCTCCACTTT. The chain joins TRBV5-3 to TRBJ1-6, with D unresolved. TRBV5-3 is recorded as an ORF, its role being uncertain. Trimming removed 5 bases at V and 7 bases at J, with 19 bases between. CDR3 size: 16 residues.

The rearrangement uses TRBV4-3 and TRBJ2-5; D may be TRBD2 (6 bases). V was shortened by 3 bases and J by 2 bases, with 13 bases between the two germline ends. Germline-derived CDR1 and CDR2 are LGHNA and YSLEER. This CDR3 is built from 15 residues. CDR3 residues: CASSQDEGLQETQYF. CDR3 in DNA: TGCGCCAGCAGCCAGGACGAGGGACTTCAAGAGACCCAGTACTTC.

This rearrangement joins TRBV10-2 to TRBJ1-1; D possibly corresponds to TRBD1 (5 bases). The germline V and J ends were trimmed by 3 bases and 2 bases, with 7 bases remaining between them. The CDR3 contains 13 residues. Germline V gene lookup returns CDR1 WSHSY and CDR2 SAAADI. The CDR3: CASSDRANTEAFF. CDR3 DNA sequence: TGCGCCAGCAGTGACAGGGCTAACACTGAAGCTTTCTTT.

The chain carries TRBV7-2 and TRBJ1-6; D not resolved. The CDR3 sequence is 13 residues long. Trimming removed 1 base from V and 11 bases from J, with 9 bases in between. Germline V lookup: CDR1 SGHTA, CDR2 FQGNSA. CDR3 DNA sequence: TGTGCCAGCAGCTTAGACGGTTTGACACCCCTCCACTTT. This encodes CASSLDGLTPLHF.

The V and J genes are TRBV6-1 and TRBJ1-5, with 8 bases identical to TRBD1. The CDR3 sequence is 16 residues long. V lost 0 bases to trimming and J lost 4 bases; unmatched junction nucleotides: 5. Germline values: CDR1 MNHNS, CDR2 SASEGT. Written as DNA, the CDR3 is TGTGCCAGCAGTGAAGCGGGACAGGCCGGTAATCAGCCCCAGCATTTT. It translates to CASSEAGQAGNQPQHF.

CDR3 DNA sequence: TGTGCCATCAGTGAGGCCGGGGGACGTGCTTTCTTT. Protein sequence: CAISEAGGRAFF. The chain carries TRBV10-3 and TRBJ1-1; tentatively, D is TRBD1 (5 bases). V dropped 2 bases and J dropped 11 bases, with 12 bases sitting between them. The CDR3 is 12 amino acids. Germline V gene data show CDR1 as ENHRY and CDR2 as SYGVKD.

The rearrangement joins TRBV25-1 to TRBJ2-1; a weak D match, TRBD2 (5 bases). The CDR3 is 15 amino acids. The V end was cut by 2 bases, the J end by 7 bases, with 15 bases between. Germline V gene lookup returns CDR1 MGHDK and CDR2 SYGVNS. The CDR3 DNA sequence: TGTGCCAGCAGTGAACCCTCTGCGGGTAAGAATGAGCAGTTCTTC. It specifies CASSEPSAGKNEQFF.

This clone was counted once. J is TRBJ2-7 and V is TRBV7-2, with 7 bases aligning to TRBD1. V gave up 1 base and J gave up 11 bases; unmatched junction bases: 11. Germline V CDR1 and CDR2: SGHTA, FQGNSA. The CDR3 covers 14 residues. This chain's CDR3 is CASSLVGGTGVEYF. The CDR3 DNA reads TGTGCCAGCAGCTTAGTGGGCGGTACAGGGGTTGAGTACTTC.

This clone was counted a single time. The chain has TRBV18 and TRBJ1-1; D remains ambiguous. In germline, CDR1 is KGHSH, CDR2 LQKENI. Trimming left V 3 bases short and J 6 bases short, with 11 bases between. The CDR3 contains 13 residues. The CDR3 DNA is TGTGCCAGCTCACCGTATCCTCGGGCTGAAGCTTTCTTT. This codes for CASSPYPRAEAFF.

The rearrangement uses TRBV12-3 or TRBV12-4 and TRBJ2-1; 7 bases are a match to TRBD1. The CDR3 runs 13 residues. V lost 6 bases and J lost 7; bases outside the gene matches: 6. CDR3 protein: CASSRDSRNEQFF. The CDR3 nucleotides read TGTGCCAGCAGCCGGGACAGCCGGAATGAGCAGTTCTTC.

The rearrangement joins TRBV5-1 to TRBJ2-1; TRBD2 matches 12 bases. The CDR3 contains 14 residues. V shed 4 bases, J shed 10 bases, and the junction held 6 bases outside the gene matches. Germline V gene data show CDR1 as SGHRS and CDR2 as YFSETQ. The CDR3 loop is CASSAGTSGGEQFF. The CDR3 DNA is TGCGCCAGCAGCGCGGGCACTAGCGGGGGGGAGCAGTTCTTC.

The chain links TRBV18 to TRBJ1-4; 9 bases are shared with TRBD1. Per the germline V gene, CDR1 is KGHSH and CDR2 is LQKENI. The junction had 3 bases not matched to a gene; V was cut back by 3 bases and J by 1 base. This CDR3 has 16 amino acids. CDR3 sequence: CASSPTGGGTNEKLFF. DNA of the CDR3: TGTGCCAGCTCACCGACAGGGGGTGGAACTAATGAAAAACTGTTTTTT.

This clone was found once. The same CDR3 can be traced to other DNA sequences in this sample. The chain recombines TRBV19 with TRBJ1-2, with a weak D call TRBD1 (5 bases). CDR1 is LNHDA, CDR2 SQIVND, per germline (reference sequence). The V end was cut by 5 bases, the J end by 1 base, with 8 bases between. The length of the CDR3 is 13 residues. The CDR3 DNA reads as TGTGCCAGTAGTCCCGACAGTAACTATGGCTACACCTTC. This codes for CASSPDSNYGYTF.

The chain couples TRBV5-1 to TRBJ1-1; D perhaps matches TRBD1 (5 bases). V dropped 8 bases and J dropped 0 bases, with 11 bases sitting between them. Germline V CDR1 and CDR2: SGHRS, YFSETQ. This CDR3 contains 13 residues. The CDR3 coding sequence is TGCGCCAGTGCGGGGACCCTGAACACTGAAGCTTTCTTT. This codes for CASAGTLNTEAFF.